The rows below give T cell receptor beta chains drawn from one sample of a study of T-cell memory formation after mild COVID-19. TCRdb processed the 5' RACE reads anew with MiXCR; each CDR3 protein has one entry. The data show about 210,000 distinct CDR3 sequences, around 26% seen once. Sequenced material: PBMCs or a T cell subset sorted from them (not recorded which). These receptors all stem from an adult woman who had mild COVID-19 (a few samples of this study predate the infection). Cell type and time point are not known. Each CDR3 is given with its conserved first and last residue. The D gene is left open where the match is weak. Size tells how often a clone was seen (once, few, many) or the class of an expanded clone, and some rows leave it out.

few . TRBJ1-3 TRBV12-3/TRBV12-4 CASSYSHRDGNTIYF TGTGCCAGCAGTTACTCTCACAGAGATGGAAACACCATATATTTT
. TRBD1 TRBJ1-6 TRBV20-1 CSASRQGESPLHF TGCAGTGCTAGCAGACAGGGGGAATCACCCCTCCACTTT
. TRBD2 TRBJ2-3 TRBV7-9 CASRTRGLAGISDTQYF TGTGCCAGCAGGACCCGAGGGCTAGCGGGGATCTCCGATACGCAGTATTTT
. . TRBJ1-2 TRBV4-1 CASSPLLGTPCF TGCGCCAGCAGCCCTTTATTGGGGACACCGTGCTTC
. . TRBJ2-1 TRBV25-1 CASSASTGRDYNEQFF TGTGCCAGCAGTGCCTCGACTGGGCGGGACTACAATGAGCAGTTCTTC
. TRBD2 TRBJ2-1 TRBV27 CASRPLAGGLQFF TGTGCCAGCAGGCCGCTAGCGGGAGGATTGCAGTTCTTC
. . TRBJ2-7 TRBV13 CASSLGGAKDF TGTGCCAGCAGCTTAGGGGGCGCGAAGGACTTC
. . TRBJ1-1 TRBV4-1 CASSQDARGSRTGDTEAFF TGCGCCAGCAGCCAAGATGCTCGAGGCTCTAGAACAGGAGACACTGAAGCTTTCTTT
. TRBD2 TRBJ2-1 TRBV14 CASSQELGLAVSSYNEQFF TGTGCCAGCAGCCAAGAATTGGGACTAGCGGTTAGCTCCTACAATGAGCAGTTCTTC
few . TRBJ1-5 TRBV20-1 CSARAGTWDEPQHF TGCAGTGCTAGGGCCGGGACGTGGGATGAGCCCCAGCATTTT
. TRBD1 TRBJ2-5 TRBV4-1 CASSHPSSTGEETQYF TGCGCCAGCAGCCACCCCTCATCGACAGGGGAAGAGACCCAGTACTTC
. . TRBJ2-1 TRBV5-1 CASSLVAEPYNEQFF TGCGCCAGCAGCTTGGTAGCGGAGCCTTACAATGAGCAGTTCTTC
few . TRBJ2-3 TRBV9 CASSAGETSTDTQYF TGTGCCAGCAGCGCGGGAGAGACTAGCACAGATACGCAGTATTTT
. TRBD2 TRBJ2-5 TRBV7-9 CASSWGGATQETQYF TGTGCCAGCAGCTGGGGAGGGGCCACACAAGAGACCCAGTACTTC
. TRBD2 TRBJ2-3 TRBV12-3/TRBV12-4 CASSSSTSGDVDTQYF TGTGCCAGCAGTTCCTCGACTAGCGGGGATGTGGATACGCAGTATTTT
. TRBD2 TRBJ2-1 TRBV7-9 CASSTTSGTVINEQFF TGTGCCAGCAGCACAACTAGCGGGACCGTTATTAATGAGCAGTTCTTC
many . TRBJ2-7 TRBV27 CASSGGYEQYF TGTGCCAGCAGCGGGGGCTACGAGCAGTACTTC
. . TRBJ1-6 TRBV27 CASTKIGGVGSISPTDNSPLHF TGTGCCAGCACTAAAATCGGGGGGGTGGGGTCCATATCCCCAACGGATAATTCACCCCTCCACTTT
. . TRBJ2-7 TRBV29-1 CSVVGDNSYEQYF TGCAGCGTTGTGGGGGACAACTCCTACGAGCAGTACTTC
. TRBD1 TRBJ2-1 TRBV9 CASSPQTGPNEQFF TGTGCCAGCAGCCCCCAGACAGGGCCGAATGAGCAGTTCTTC
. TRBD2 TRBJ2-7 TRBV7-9 CASSLVVAGSYEQYF TGTGCCAGCAGCTTAGTGGTAGCGGGCTCCTACGAGCAGTACTTC
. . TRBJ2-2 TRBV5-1 CASTLDGELFF TGCGCCAGCACCCTAGACGGGGAGCTGTTTTTT
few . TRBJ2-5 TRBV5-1 CASSLDPYQETQYF TGCGCCAGCAGCTTGGACCCGTACCAAGAGACCCAGTACTTC
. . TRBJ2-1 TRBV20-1 CSARPQVESEQFF TGCAGTGCTAGACCACAAGTTGAAAGTGAGCAGTTCTTC
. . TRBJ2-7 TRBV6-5 CASSHGLAEQYF TGTGCCAGCAGCCACGGGCTAGCGGAGCAGTACTTC
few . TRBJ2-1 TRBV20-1 CSARGGARYNEQFF TGCAGTGCTAGAGGTGGGGCCCGCTACAATGAGCAGTTCTTC
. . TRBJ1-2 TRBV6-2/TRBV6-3 CASSSVSANYGYTF TGTGCCAGCAGTTCGGTCAGCGCTAACTATGGCTACACCTTC
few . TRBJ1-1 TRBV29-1 CSVVIGGTEAFF TGCAGCGTTGTAATTGGTGGAACTGAAGCTTTCTTT
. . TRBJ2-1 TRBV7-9 CASSLASVGNEQFF TGTGCCAGCAGCTTAGCTAGCGTCGGCAATGAGCAGTTCTTC
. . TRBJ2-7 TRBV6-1 CASSAPWQYF TGTGCCAGCAGCGCGCCGTGGCAGTACTTC
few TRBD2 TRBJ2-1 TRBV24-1 CATSPTGTSGIHNEQFF TGTGCCACCTCACCAACCGGGACTAGCGGGATCCACAATGAGCAGTTCTTC
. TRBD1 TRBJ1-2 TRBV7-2 CASSLDGTGPYGYTF TGTGCCAGCAGCTTAGATGGGACAGGCCCCTATGGCTACACCTTC
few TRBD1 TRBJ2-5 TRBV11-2 CASSQTGGMTQYF TGTGCCAGCAGCCAGACAGGGGGGATGACCCAGTACTTC
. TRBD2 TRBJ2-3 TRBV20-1 CSASPPPGTTYTDTQYF TGCAGTGCTAGTCCCCCACCCGGGACTACCTACACAGATACGCAGTATTTT
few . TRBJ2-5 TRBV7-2 CASSSPPEIETQYF TGTGCCAGCAGCTCCCCCCCGGAGATAGAGACCCAGTACTTC
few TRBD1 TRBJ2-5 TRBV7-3 CASSKGAQETQYF TGTGCCAGCTCCAAGGGGGCCCAAGAGACCCAGTACTTC
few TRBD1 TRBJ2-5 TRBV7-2 CASSPRQGQETQYF TGTGCCAGCAGCCCCCGACAGGGACAAGAGACCCAGTACTTC
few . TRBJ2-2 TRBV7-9 CASSRVGRRRSTGELFF TGTGCCAGCAGCCGCGTGGGGAGAAGAAGGAGCACCGGGGAGCTGTTTTTT
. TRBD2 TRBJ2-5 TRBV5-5 CASSLVGLAGGKETQYF TGTGCCAGCAGCTTGGTGGGACTAGCGGGGGGAAAAGAGACCCAGTACTTC
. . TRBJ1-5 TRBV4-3 CASSQDGNSNQPQHF TGCGCCAGCAGCCAAGACGGCAATAGCAATCAGCCCCAGCATTTT
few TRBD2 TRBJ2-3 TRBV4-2 CASSQLLAGGGEDTQYF TGTGCCAGCAGCCAGCTACTAGCGGGCGGGGGGGAAGATACGCAGTATTTT